Reported below is one T cell receptor beta chain. The antigen is not known. Libraries of TRB cDNA were made by 5' RACE and carried UMIs. TCRdb reanalyzed the 5' RACE reads, giving one entry per CDR3 protein sequence and no DNA. The sample yields under 150,000 distinct CDR3 sequences, of which the top ten take up 0.25% to 0.3%. These data are taken from a study of CXCR3-negative and CXCR3-positive naive CD8 T cells. Notes on the study in general: The TRB CDR3s that CXCR3-positive naive cells carried were more hydrophobic than those of CXCR3-negative naive cells.

The sequence was collected from a human donor in good health. Some clones in this sample may be carry-over from other donors' samples. The sample comprised naive CXCR3+ CD8+ T cells from blood. Regarding subset: CD45RO-CCR7+CD27+CD95- naive CD8+ T cells expressing CXCR3 (TNR3+).

The chain's CDR3 is CASKTPGLAFYNEQFF. This chain joins TRBV28 and TRBJ2-1; TCRdb's assignment of TRBD2 cannot be checked, as there is no DNA. The CDR3 extends over 16 amino acids. Germline loops: CDR1 MDHEN, CDR2 SYDVKM.